The T cell receptor beta chain under discussion was sequenced for a study of T-cell reconstitution after alpha-beta-depleted transplantation in children. As it was prepared, the TCRbeta library received unique molecular identifiers. MiXCR, applied by TCRdb to the PCR reads, yields one record per CDR3 protein. The data show approximately 800,000 distinct CDR3 sequences, with 15% to 20% seen just once and approximately 5% held by the top ten. As to this clonotype: Its antigen is currently unknown.

Whole-study findings and limits: From surviving recipient T cells and thymic progenitors came the high day-60 TCRbeta diversity observed in some patients.

Sequencing used PBMCs, mostly from graft donor cells, obtained 360 days after TCRalphabeta/CD19-depleted stem cell transplant. The receptor was isolated from a male patient younger than 18 who had a stem cell transplant for acute lymphoblastic leukemia, so the T cells may come from the graft donor.

CDR3 sequence reads: CASTGREDQPQHF. The CDR3 region has the DNA TGTGCCAGCACTGGCAGGGAGGATCAGCCCCAGCATTTT. V usage is TRBV27 and J usage is TRBJ1-5; D might be TRBD1 (5 bases). Germline CDR1 and CDR2: MNHEY and SMNVEV (reference sequence). V was trimmed by 7 bases and J by 5 bases, leaving 12 bases between them. The CDR3 totals 13 residues.